This TCR beta chain was sequenced in a study of blood T cell repertoires in COVID-19. About the study: From the United States, Italy and Spain came samples of acute and convalescent COVID-19. Nucleic acid was either cDNA or gDNA, and it came from T cells, B-cell-depleted T cells, or PBMCs.

Methods used by the authors: Reference gene primer amplification in the assay estimated nucleated cell counts. Sequenced by immunoSEQ multiplex PCR; TCRdb stores in-frame clones only, minus some. V and J calls and clone size are copied from that table; D and trimming were computed from the DNA. The sample includes tens of thousands of clones, 75% to 90% seen only once; the top ten take more than 12%. Sequencing used peripheral blood. The clonotype comes from a man aged 45-65 years with active or convalescent COVID-19.

The CDR3 protein is CASSSLRGRNYGYTF. In DNA, the CDR3 is TGTGCCAGCAGCTCACTCAGGGGGAGGAACTATGGCTACACCTTC. The chain carries TRBV11-2 and TRBJ1-2, with 7 bases identical to TRBD1. Germline CDR1 and CDR2: SGHAT and FQNNGV. After removal of 4 bases from V and 2 bases from J, the junction contained 7 bases not matched to a gene. CDR3 length: 15 residues. Together with reference TRBV11-2 and TRBJ1-2, the CDR3 gives the full variable domain: EAGVAQSPRYKIIEKRQSVAFWCNPISGHATLYWYQQILGQGPKLLIQFQNNGVVDDSQLPKDRFSAERLKGVDSTLKIQPAKLEDSAVYLCASSSLRGRNYGYTFGSGTRLTVV.